The text below deals with one T cell receptor (beta chain). This sample is drawn from a study of blood T cell repertoires in COVID-19. The CDR3 contains 11 residues. From germline, CDR1 is WSHSY and CDR2 SAAADI. The V segment lost 7 bases and the J segment 9 bases; nucleotides outside the gene matches: 3. The repertoire was sequenced with immunoSEQ multiplex PCR; TCRdb's copy has only in-frame clones and lacks some. The sample consists of roughly 250,000 clones, roughly 86% of them appearing once. Ages ranged from roughly 18 to 100 years, with residence in approximately 25 US areas. Researchers sorted participants into cohorts using their self-reported clinical history.

The chain is built from TRBV10-2 and TRBJ1-1, with 9 nucleotides matching TRBD1. Sequencing input: PBMCs or T cells enriched from blood (not recorded which). The origin of this receptor is a woman in her 50s who had recovered from COVID-19. The chain's CDR3 is CASTTGGKAFF. DNA of the CDR3: TGCGCCAGCACTACAGGGGGCAAAGCTTTCTTT.